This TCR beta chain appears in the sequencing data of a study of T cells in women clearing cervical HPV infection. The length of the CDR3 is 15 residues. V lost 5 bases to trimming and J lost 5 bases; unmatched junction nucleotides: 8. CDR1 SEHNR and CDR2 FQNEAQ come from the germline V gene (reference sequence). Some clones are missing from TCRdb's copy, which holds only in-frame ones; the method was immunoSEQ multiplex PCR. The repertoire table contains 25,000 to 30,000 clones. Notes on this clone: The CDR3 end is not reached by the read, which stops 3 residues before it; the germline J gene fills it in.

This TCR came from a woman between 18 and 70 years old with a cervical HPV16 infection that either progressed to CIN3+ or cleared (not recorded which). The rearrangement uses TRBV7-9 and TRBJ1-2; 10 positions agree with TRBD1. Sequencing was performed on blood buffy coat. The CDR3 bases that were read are TGTGCCAGCAGCACGGGACAGGGGAATTTTTATGGC. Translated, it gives CASSTGQGNFYG. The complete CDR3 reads CASSTGQGNFYGYTF.